The clone carrying this T cell receptor beta chain was counted only a few times. Antigen unknown. The same CDR3 can be traced to other DNA sequences in this sample. The record originates from a study of cytomegalovirus exposure and HLA in healthy donors. Study in general: Out of 150 million to 200 million T cells, an earlier analysis found 117 million unique TCR beta sequences in total.

With V trimmed by 2 bases and J by 6 bases, 5 bases remained unmatched. CDR3 size: 15 residues. Germline CDR1 reads MNHEY; CDR2 reads SMNVEV (reference sequence). Overall study findings and caveats: When a later analysis was performed, an Asian-associated ancestry cluster reportedly had fewer N-insertions than the roughly 700-donor mean.

The PCR employed 60 Vbeta primers together with 13 Jbeta primers. Profiled with immunoSEQ multiplex PCR; TCRdb holds only in-frame clones, not every one. The table records some 110,000 clones, roughly a tenth of them present only once. The sample was PBMCs. This sequence joins TRBV27 and TRBJ2-1; the match to TRBD2 covers 9 bases. This sequence originates from a man in his forties in good health and CMV-seropositive. The CDR3 region has the DNA TGTGCCAGCAGTTTACGGCTAGCGGGGATCAATGAGCAGTTCTTC. Its protein is CASSLRLAGINEQFF.